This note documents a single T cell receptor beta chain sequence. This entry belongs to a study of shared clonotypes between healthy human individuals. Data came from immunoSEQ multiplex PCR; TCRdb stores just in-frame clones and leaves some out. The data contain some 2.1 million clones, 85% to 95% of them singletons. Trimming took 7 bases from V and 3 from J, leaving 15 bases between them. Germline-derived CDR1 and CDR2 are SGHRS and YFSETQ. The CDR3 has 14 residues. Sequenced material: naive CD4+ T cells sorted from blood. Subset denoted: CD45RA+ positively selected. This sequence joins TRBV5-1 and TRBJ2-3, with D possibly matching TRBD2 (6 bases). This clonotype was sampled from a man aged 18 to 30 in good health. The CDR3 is CASFPGEATDTQYF. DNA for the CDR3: TGCGCCAGCTTCCCCGGGGAGGCTACAGATACGCAGTATTTT.